This section outlines one T cell receptor (beta chain) sequence together with its context. Its antigen is not identified. Treatment noted: around 19 received Ad26.COV2.S at low or high dose, single or two shots; about five received placebo; per-sample allocation not given. Sample collection was performed on day 63 after the first vaccine or placebo injection. The donor's status was that of an adult aged 18-55 years in Boston. This sample was included in a study of Ad26.COV2.S vaccination and SARS-CoV-2 variants. Background on the study: Intramuscular Ad26.COV2.S doses were given once or twice, 56 days apart.

The CDR3 consists of 13 residues. V lost 0 bases and J lost 3, with 6 bases in between. From germline, CDR1 is LGHDT and CDR2 YNNKEL (reference sequence). Method: immunoSEQ multiplex PCR; TCRdb's copy keeps in-frame clones and lacks some. This table has around 350,000 clones, around 83% appearing once. Study results and limitations: Vaccinated and placebo-treated recipients had similar non-spike TCR breadth. After vaccination, substantial breadth of spike-specific CD8+ and CD4+ responses was reported.

This clonotype originated in a person aged 18-65 years who received the Ad26.COV2.S COVID-19 vaccine or a placebo. Sequenced material: peripheral blood, taken in a trial of Ad26.COV2.S vaccine versus placebo. V and J are TRBV3-1 (or the pseudogene TRBV3-2) and TRBJ2-7; D is undetermined. This CDR3 reads CASSQESFYEQYF. DNA of the CDR3: TGTGCCAGCAGCCAAGAGTCTTTCTACGAGCAGTACTTC.